The clone carrying this TCR beta chain was seen at least ten times. Its antigen is not identified. This record belongs to a study of T cell repertoires in cytomegalovirus infection. A single record per CDR3 protein comes from TCRdb applying MiXCR to the reads. This table holds tens of thousands of distinct CDR3 sequences, approximately 22% found once. Between the trimmed V and J ends, which lost 5 bases and 1 base, there was a span of 11 bases. The CDR3 has 14 residues. The receptor was isolated from a human donor in good health (CMV status not recorded). Some clones in this sample may be carry-over from other donors' samples. V is TRBV12-3 or TRBV12-4 and J is TRBJ1-1, with D unresolved. Material for sequencing was PBMCs, sequenced either directly or after in vitro stimulation (not recorded which). In DNA, the CDR3 is TGTGCCAGCAGTCCTGGACCTCCGAACACTGAAGCTTTCTTT. Protein product: CASSPGPPNTEAFF.